The 29 T cell receptor beta chains presented below share a single source sample, sequenced in a study of blood T cells in healthy people across ages. The use of a sample-barcoded 5' primer and a J-beta primer mix characterized a second PCR of roughly 6 to 11 cycles. TCRdb reprocessed the 5' RACE reads via MiXCR and lists one record per CDR3 protein. The sample includes fewer than 1,200,000 distinct CDR3 sequences, about 23% seen only once; the top ten take 0.75%. The sample also formed part of further work on T cells of mothers and their children.

Material: blood. These receptors were obtained from a girl aged 2 to 10 in good health.

This clonotype was observed a few times. The chain has TRBV15 and TRBJ2-1; 9 bases line up with TRBD2. The V and J ends lost 9 bases and 7 bases, in that order; junction bases with no gene match: 10. The length of the CDR3 is 14 residues. The germline gives CDR1 LNHNV, CDR2 YYDKDF (reference sequence). CDR3 amino acids: CATAAAGGENEQFF. In nucleotides, the CDR3 is TGTGCCACGGCGGCCGCGGGAGGGGAGAATGAGCAGTTCTTC.

V usage is TRBV4-2 and J usage is TRBJ2-7; weak D call: TRBD2 (6 bases). The CDR3 covers 14 residues. Looked up from germline, CDR1 is LGHNA and CDR2 is YNFKEQ. The V and J ends lost 2 bases and 2 bases respectively, with 10 bases between them. CDR3 residues: CASSQWAGTYEQYF. Written as DNA, the CDR3 is TGTGCCAGCAGCCAATGGGCGGGGACCTACGAGCAGTACTTC.

This clonotype was observed a few times. The chain links TRBV20-1 to TRBJ2-5; 11 bases map to TRBD2. Matching the DNA end better, TRBJ2-1 makes the J call doubtful. Germline-derived CDR1 and CDR2 are DFQATT and SNEGSKA (reference sequence). The CDR3 runs 14 residues. CDR3 protein: CSAPTSGSANEQFF. The CDR3 coding sequence is TGCAGTGCACCAACTAGCGGGAGCGCGAATGAGCAGTTCTTC.

This clonotype has more than one count but fewer than ten. J is TRBJ2-5 and V is TRBV29-1, with D perhaps given as TRBD1 or TRBD2 (5 bases each). This CDR3 region has 14 residues. Germline V lookup: CDR1 SQVTM, CDR2 ANQGSEA. Trimming cost V 6 bases and J 9 bases, with 23 bases left between them. This CDR3 reads CSVLLGTASDPQYF. CDR3 DNA: TGCAGCGTCCTCCTCGGGACCGCATCAGATCCCCAGTACTTC.

The chain has TRBV10-3 and TRBJ2-3; TRBD1 matches at 7 bases. Trimming at V came to 7 bases and at J to 5 bases, leaving 12 bases not matched to a gene. CDR1 and CDR2 from the germline V gene are ENHRY and SYGVKD. The CDR3 is made up of 15 amino acids. CDR3 DNA: TGTGCCATCACCTCGGGACAGCTCCTGGGAGATACGCAGTATTTT. This codes for CAITSGQLLGDTQYF.

The rearrangement joins TRBV20-1 to TRBJ2-1, with TRBD2 matching over 11 bases. From germline, CDR1 is DFQATT and CDR2 SNEGSKA (reference sequence). The CDR3 has 17 amino acids. With 0 bases clipped from V and 8 bases from J, the junction kept 12 bases outside the gene matches. The CDR3 spells CSARDIFLAGGSDEQFF. The CDR3 nucleotides are TGCAGTGCTAGAGATATTTTTCTAGCGGGAGGTTCCGATGAGCAGTTCTTC.

The rearrangement joins TRBV28 to TRBJ1-1; the D gene is possibly TRBD1 (6 bases). V was pared by 7 bases and J by 6 bases, with 21 bases between. The germline CDR1 and CDR2 sequences are MDHEN and SYDVKM. This CDR3 is 15 amino acids long. CDR3 nucleotides: TGTGCCAGCACCAAGGTGGGGGGGGCGTTCCCTGAAGCTTTCTTT. Translation gives CASTKVGGAFPEAFF.

Notes on this clonotype: A junction end diverges from the germline sequence, so it may reflect a read error. This chain joins TRBV4-3 and TRBJ2-2, with TRBD2 matching over 7 bases. The germline V gene has CDR1 LGHNA and CDR2 YSLEER. This CDR3 is 17 amino acids long. CDR3 bases: TGCGCCAGCAGTCAAGAATTTCGACCGGGGGGCACCGGGGAGCTGTTTTTT. It is translated as CASSQEFRPGGTGELFF.

This clonotype occurred once. This sequence joins TRBV29-1 and TRBJ1-2, with D possibly being TRBD1 (5 bases). The CDR3 covers 14 residues. The germline V gene has CDR1 SQVTM and CDR2 ANQGSEA. With 5 bases removed from V and 3 bases from J, the gap between germline ends came to 16 bases. The CDR3 here is CSVRGEGFYYGYTF. The CDR3 DNA follows: TGCAGCGTTAGGGGAGAGGGCTTTTACTATGGCTACACCTTC.

V and J are TRBV7-2 and TRBJ2-7; no firm D call. This CDR3 is 14 amino acids long. Germline-derived CDR1 and CDR2 are SGHTA and FQGNSA. With 2 bases removed from V and 2 bases from J, the gap between germline ends came to 10 bases. CDR3 sequence reads: CASSLSQLTYEQYF. CDR3 DNA sequence: TGTGCCAGCAGCTTAAGCCAACTCACCTACGAGCAGTACTTC.

This clonotype was detected a few times. The rearrangement joins TRBV7-3 to TRBJ2-1; 12 bases fit TRBD1. Germline-derived CDR1 and CDR2 are SGHTA and FQGTGA. The V and J ends lost 5 bases and 8 bases, in that order; junction bases with no gene match: 7. This CDR3 spans 15 amino acids. As DNA, the CDR3 is TGTGCCAGCAGCGCGGGACAGGGGGCGTTGGATGAGCAGTTCTTC. This encodes CASSAGQGALDEQFF. The full variable domain, in which reference TRBV7-3 and TRBJ2-1 provide the parts outside the CDR3, is GAGVSQTPSNKVTEKGKYVELRCDPISGHTALYWYRQSLGQGPEFLIYFQGTGAADDSGLPNDRFFAVRPEGSVSTLKIQRTERGDSAVYLCASSAGQGALDEQFFGPGTRLTVL.

In its sample, this clonotype was seen a few times. The chain combines TRBV6-2 or TRBV6-3 with TRBJ2-3; tentatively, D is TRBD2 (5 bases). The CDR3 sequence is 15 residues long. V shed 5 bases and J shed 0 bases, with 12 bases lying between them. Germline CDR1 and CDR2: MNHEY and SVGEGT. For the CDR3, the DNA is TGTGCCAGCAGTGCCCGACTACTGAGCACAGATACGCAGTATTTT. It is translated as CASSARLLSTDTQYF.

This clonotype was seen more than once but under ten times. The rearrangement links TRBV28 to TRBJ2-7; 7 bases are shared with TRBD2. The CDR3 spans 16 residues. In germline, CDR1 is MDHEN, CDR2 SYDVKM. The V and J ends lost 3 bases and 4 bases, in that order; junction bases with no gene match: 12. The CDR3 region is CASSLVSSGIEYEQYF. CDR3 in DNA: TGTGCCAGCAGTTTGGTCTCCAGCGGGATTGAGTACGAGCAGTACTTC.

This sequence joins TRBV7-2 and TRBJ2-5; tentatively, D is TRBD2 (5 bases). This CDR3 comprises 15 residues. Per germline, CDR1 SGHTA and CDR2 FQGNSA. V was cut by 6 bases and J by 1 base, with 15 bases left in between. CDR3 sequence (DNA): TGTGCCAGCAGACCGGCGGGCGCGATCCAAGAGACCCAGTACTTC. Translating gives CASRPAGAIQETQYF.

This clonotype was seen a handful of times. J is TRBJ2-5 and V is TRBV20-1; the D is unclear. The assigned J gene may be wrong: the sequence end matches TRBJ2-7 better. The CDR3 is made up of 13 amino acids. The germline V gene has CDR1 DFQATT and CDR2 SNEGSKA (reference sequence). CDR3 DNA sequence: TGCAGTGCTAGAGGTACGGTCACCTACGAGCAGTACTTC. It encodes CSARGTVTYEQYF.

CDR3 sequence: CASSWSRTGDGYTF. The CDR3 DNA is TGTGCCAGCAGCTGGAGCAGGACAGGGGATGGCTACACCTTC. The chain recombines TRBV12-3 or TRBV12-4 with TRBJ1-2; 9 bases match TRBD1. Trimming removed 6 bases from V and 6 bases from J; junction bases left unmatched: 8. The CDR3 has 14 amino acids.

This clonotype was observed a handful of times. This sequence joins TRBV11-2 and TRBJ2-1, with D uncertain. Trimming shortened V by 1 base and J by 12 bases, and 25 bases separated the two germline ends. The CDR3 spans 17 residues. The germline gives CDR1 SGHAT, CDR2 FQNNGV. The CDR3 is CASSLGSRNSVTMRQFF. CDR3 coding DNA: TGTGCCAGCAGCTTAGGTTCTAGAAATAGTGTTACAATGAGGCAGTTCTTC.

This clonotype was recorded a few times. The rearrangement links TRBV7-9 to TRBJ2-5; tentatively, D is TRBD2 (5 bases). V was shortened by 3 bases and J by 4 bases, with 12 bases between the two germline ends. Germline assignment: CDR1 SEHNR and CDR2 FQNEAQ (reference sequence). The CDR3 is 14 residues long. The CDR3 bases are TGTGCCAGCAGCTTGGACCCGGGGAGAGAGACCCAGTACTTC. This translates into CASSLDPGRETQYF.

This clonotype has just a few counts. The V gene is TRBV29-1, the J gene TRBJ1-5; D is possibly TRBD1 (5 bases). The germline V gene has CDR1 SQVTM and CDR2 ANQGSEA. CDR3 length: 12 residues. V was trimmed by 6 bases and J by 5 bases, leaving 11 bases between them. The CDR3 region has the DNA TGCAGCGTCCTAGGGGTAGATCAGCCCCAGCATTTT. Translation: CSVLGVDQPQHF.

The chain employs TRBV4-1 and TRBJ2-1; possibly TRBD1 for D (6 bases). Germline CDR1 reads MGHRA; CDR2 reads YSYEKL. The CDR3 has 16 amino acids. The V and J ends lost 1 base and 6 bases respectively, with 16 bases between them. CDR3 nucleotide sequence: TGCGCCAGCAGCCAAGTAGTGAGGACAGAGAGCAATGAGCAGTTCTTC. Protein: CASSQVVRTESNEQFF.

The rearrangement joins TRBV29-1 to TRBJ1-2; the D is unclear. V lost 0 bases and J lost 8, with 16 bases in between. Germline loops: CDR1 SQVTM, CDR2 ANQGSEA. This CDR3 has 14 residues. The CDR3 loop reads CSVEDLTPGWGYTF. CDR3 DNA sequence: TGCAGCGTTGAAGATCTTACCCCAGGTTGGGGCTACACCTTC.

V is TRBV10-2 and J is TRBJ2-2; D perhaps matches TRBD1 (5 bases). Deletions cut 8 bases from V and 7 bases from J, with 11 bases between. Per the germline V gene, CDR1 is WSHSY and CDR2 is SAAADI. The CDR3 has 12 amino acids. CDR3 loop: CASRQGLGELFF. Here the CDR3 DNA reads TGCGCCAGCCGGCAGGGTCTCGGGGAGCTGTTTTTT.

This sequence joins TRBV15 and TRBJ2-5; possible D gene TRBD1, 6 bases. CDR1 and CDR2 from the germline V gene are LNHNV and YYDKDF (reference sequence). Trimming cost V 4 bases and J 7 bases, with 22 bases left between them. This CDR3 has 16 residues. CDR3 sequence (DNA): TGTGCCACCAGCAATATCGACAGGTCTCTCTCGGGGACCCAGTACTTC. Translating it yields CATSNIDRSLSGTQYF. The entire variable domain, with the rest obtained from reference TRBV15 and TRBJ2-5, is as follows: DAMVIQNPRYQVTQFGKPVTLSCSQTLNHNVMYWYQQKSSQAPKLLFHYYDKDFNNEADTPDNFQSRRPNTSFCFLDIRSPGLGDTAMYLCATSNIDRSLSGTQYFGPGTRLLVL.

This clonotype was detected a few times. J is TRBJ2-5 and V is TRBV9, with D hard to call. The J call is in doubt because the DNA end fits TRBJ2-7 better. CDR3 length: 13 amino acids. The germline V gene has CDR1 SGDLS and CDR2 YYNGEE. The CDR3 spells CASSAPVRSEQYF. In DNA form, the CDR3 reads TGTGCCAGCAGCGCCCCGGTTCGGAGCGAGCAGTACTTC.

This clonotype was counted only a few times. This chain joins TRBV11-2 and TRBJ2-4; unclear D gene. V lost 0 bases and J lost 9, with 9 bases in between. The CDR3 has 13 amino acids. Germline-derived CDR1 and CDR2 are SGHAT and FQNNGV. The CDR3 loop is CASSLDPLSIQYF. CDR3 in DNA: TGTGCCAGCAGCTTAGATCCTTTGAGCATTCAGTACTTC. The variable domain in full, completed from reference TRBV11-2 and TRBJ2-4, reads EAGVAQSPRYKIIEKRQSVAFWCNPISGHATLYWYQQILGQGPKLLIQFQNNGVVDDSQLPKDRFSAERLKGVDSTLKIQPAKLEDSAVYLCASSLDPLSIQYFGAGTRLSVL.

This clonotype occurred a few times. The rearrangement joins TRBV7-9 to TRBJ2-6; 7 nucleotides line up with TRBD1. Losses at the gene ends were 4 bases for V and 2 bases for J; bases not matched to a gene: 2. Germline V gene sequence: CDR1 SEHNR, CDR2 FQNEAQ (reference sequence). The CDR3 totals 15 residues. The DNA for the CDR3 is TGTGCCAGCAGCTCGACAGGGCCTGGGGCCAACGTCCTGACTTTC. As protein: CASSSTGPGANVLTF.

This clonotype was seen a single time. The chain couples TRBV6-1 to TRBJ2-1; D is ambiguous. V was cut by 3 bases and J by 1 base, with 7 bases left in between. CDR1 is MNHNS, CDR2 SASEGT, per germline. The CDR3 runs 14 residues. CDR3 sequence reads: CASSDYGSYNEQFF. The CDR3 DNA follows: TGTGCCAGCAGTGATTATGGGTCCTACAATGAGCAGTTCTTC.

This clonotype was recorded a few times. The gene calls are TRBV6-2 or TRBV6-3 and TRBJ1-6, with unresolved D. This CDR3 region has 13 residues. The germline CDR1 and CDR2 sequences are MNHEY and SVGEGT. Trimming took 7 bases from V and 10 from J, leaving 14 bases between them. The CDR3 bases are TGTGCCAGCACTCTACCGGAGGGATCACCCCTCCACTTT. It is translated as CASTLPEGSPLHF.

A note on this clonotype: One end of the junction varies from germline; a read error may be responsible. The J gene is TRBJ2-7, the V gene TRBV11-2; weak D call: TRBD2 (5 bases). The germline V gene has CDR1 SGHAT and CDR2 FQNNGV. The CDR3 contains 13 residues. The CDR3 nucleotides read TGTGTCAGCAGACTGAACGAGGGTTACGAGCAGTACTTC. Translated: CVSRLNEGYEQYF.